The entry below describes one T cell receptor beta chain. Its target is unknown. V shed 11 bases, J shed 3 bases, and the junction held 5 bases outside the gene matches. The germline gives CDR1 MNHEY, CDR2 SVGAGI. The CDR3 sequence is 13 residues long. The record originates from a study of T cell responses to AZD1222 COVID-19 vaccine. General observations from the study: In the spike-specific TCR repertoire, nearly half reportedly target unmutated variant regions. Among vaccine-associated CD4 TCRs, coverage spanned spike, with dominance at 160-218 and 743-854.

Repertoires were generated with immunoSEQ multiplex PCR, while TCRdb's copy carries only in-frame clones and drops some. The data contain over 55,000 clones, around three quarters of them singletons. The receptor was isolated from an adult who received the AZD1222 COVID-19 vaccine. Sequenced here: peripheral blood, sampled 28 days after the second AZD1222 dose. The genes are TRBV6-5 and TRBJ1-5, with 9 bases lining up with TRBD1. CDR3 amino acids: CAVGTGPNQPQHF. CDR3 sequence (DNA): TGTGCCGTAGGGACAGGGCCCAATCAGCCCCAGCATTTT.